Presented here are 7 T cell receptor beta chains from one specimen sequenced in a study of response to subunit inactivated influenza vaccine. One entry per CDR3 protein results from TCRdb running MiXCR on the RT-PCR reads. The table has roughly 460,000 distinct CDR3 sequences, 11% seen once. Sequenced here: PBMCs from blood, sampled 35 to 45 days after vaccination. These receptors were taken from a man in his fifties or sixties who received an inactivated influenza vaccine.

This chain uses TRBV7-8 with TRBJ2-5; 7 positions match TRBD2. This CDR3 has 15 residues. Germline V gene sequence: CDR1 SGHVS, CDR2 FQNEAQ. With 1 base clipped from V and 3 bases from J, the junction kept 5 bases outside the gene matches. CDR3 nucleotide sequence: TGTGCCAGCAGCTTAGATTCCGGGGGGAAAGAGACCCAGTACTTC. Protein: CASSLDSGGKETQYF.

This clonotype was recorded a few times. The chain carries TRBV9 and TRBJ2-7, with D unclear. The CDR3 spans 13 residues. The germline V gene encodes CDR1 SGDLS and CDR2 YYNGEE. V shed 3 bases and J shed 5 bases, with 12 bases lying between them. DNA for the CDR3: TGTGCCAGCAGCGCCCGAGACCCCCACGAGCAGTACTTC. Translating it yields CASSARDPHEQYF.

This clonotype showed up just a few times. The chain employs TRBV7-9 and TRBJ1-3, with D hard to call. The CDR3 has 12 residues. V was trimmed by 6 bases and J by 8 bases, leaving 11 bases between them. Per germline, CDR1 SEHNR and CDR2 FQNEAQ (reference sequence). CDR3 amino acids: CASSPRVDTIYF. The CDR3, as DNA: TGTGCCAGCAGTCCCCGGGTGGACACCATATATTTT.

This clonotype was observed a few times. The chain links TRBV11-2 to TRBJ2-6; no definite D call. V gave up 0 bases and J gave up 3 bases, with 6 bases separating them. Germline V CDR1 and CDR2: SGHAT, FQNNGV. This CDR3 is built from 15 residues. The CDR3, as DNA: TGTGCCAGCAGCTTAGAGGGGTTTGGGGCCAACGTCCTGACTTTC. It encodes CASSLEGFGANVLTF.

This clonotype came up a few times. The chain has TRBV7-9 and TRBJ2-7; D unclear. Per germline, CDR1 SEHNR and CDR2 FQNEAQ (reference sequence). The CDR3 consists of 12 residues. The V end lost 3 bases, the J end lost 6 bases, and 9 bases lay between the germline ends. The CDR3 loop reads CASSFKAIEQYF. The CDR3 DNA reads as TGTGCCAGCAGCTTTAAGGCAATCGAGCAGTACTTC.

This chain joins TRBV20-1 and TRBJ2-5, with 9 positions matching TRBD2. Unmatched junction bases numbered 6, after V lost 4 bases and J lost 3 bases. The CDR3 contains 14 residues. Germline lookup yields CDR1 DFQATT and CDR2 SNEGSKA (reference sequence). CDR3 DNA sequence: TGCAGTGCTATCACGCGGGGGGGCAAAGAGACCCAGTACTTC. It encodes CSAITRGGKETQYF.

This clonotype was found many times. Compared with germline, one end of the junction differs, possibly owing to a read error. The chain recombines TRBV5-1 with TRBJ2-1; no firm D call. The CDR3 loop spans 15 amino acids. Germline values: CDR1 SGHRS, CDR2 YFSETQ. The CDR3 sequence is CASSLGPSSYNEQFF. The CDR3 bases are TGTGCCAGCAGTTTAGGGCCCAGCTCCTACAATGAGCAGTTCTTC.